This T cell receptor (beta chain) comes out of a study of human T cells and chemical hapten exposure. Specified time point: patch test 3, about 24 weeks after DPC sensitization. Specified treatment: therapeutic diphenylcyclopropenone sensitization with weekly scalp DPC. This clonotype appeared a single time. TCRdb used MiXCR to reprocess the RACE reads, holding one entry per CDR3 protein. The sample has more than 95,000 distinct CDR3 sequences; around 25% are singletons. The CDR3 is made up of 18 amino acids. After removal of 5 bases from V and 4 bases from J, the junction contained 11 bases not matched to a gene. Germline V lookup: CDR1 MNHEY, CDR2 SVGEGT.

The sequence was collected from a man aged 40-49 years with alopecia areata. Some clones in this sample may be carry-over from other donors' samples. The sample consisted of whole blood, taken in connection with sensitization to the hapten diphenylcyclopropenone (DPC). J is TRBJ2-1 and V is TRBV6-2 or TRBV6-3; 13 bases align to TRBD2. As DNA, the CDR3 is TGTGCCAGCAGTAGGCGACTAGCGGGAGGCTCCCAGTACAATGAGCAGTTCTTC. Translated: CASSRRLAGGSQYNEQFF.